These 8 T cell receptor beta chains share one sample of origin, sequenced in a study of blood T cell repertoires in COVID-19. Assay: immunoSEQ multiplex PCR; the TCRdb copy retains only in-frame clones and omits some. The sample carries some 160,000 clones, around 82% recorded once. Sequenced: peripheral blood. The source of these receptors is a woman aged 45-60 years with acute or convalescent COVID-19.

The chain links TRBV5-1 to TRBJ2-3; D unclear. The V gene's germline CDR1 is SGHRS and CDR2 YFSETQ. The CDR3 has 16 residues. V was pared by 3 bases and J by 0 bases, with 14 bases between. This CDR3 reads CASSSASGLSTDTQYF. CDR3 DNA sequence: TGCGCCAGCAGCTCGGCTTCAGGCCTTAGCACAGATACGCAGTATTTT.

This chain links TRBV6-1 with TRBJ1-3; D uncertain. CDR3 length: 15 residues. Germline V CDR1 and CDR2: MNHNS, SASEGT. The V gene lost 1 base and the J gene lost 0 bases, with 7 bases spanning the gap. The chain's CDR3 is CASSEVGGSGNTIYF. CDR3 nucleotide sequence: TGTGCCAGCAGTGAAGTCGGAGGCTCTGGAAACACCATATATTTT.

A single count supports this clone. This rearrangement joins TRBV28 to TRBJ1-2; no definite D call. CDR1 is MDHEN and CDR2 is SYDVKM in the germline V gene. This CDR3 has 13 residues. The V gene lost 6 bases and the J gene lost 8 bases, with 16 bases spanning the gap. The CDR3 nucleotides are TGTGCCAGCAGGCGAGATCAAAGTGCGGGCTACACCTTC. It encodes CASRRDQSAGYTF.

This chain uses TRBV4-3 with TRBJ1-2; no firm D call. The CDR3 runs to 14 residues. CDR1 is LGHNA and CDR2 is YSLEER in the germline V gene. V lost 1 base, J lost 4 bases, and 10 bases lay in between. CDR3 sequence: CASSQVQTFYGYTF. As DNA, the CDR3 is TGCGCCAGCAGCCAAGTTCAGACTTTCTATGGCTACACCTTC.

The CDR3 DNA follows: TGCAGCGCCGCCGCGGGGACTGAAGCTTTCTTT. It encodes CSAAAGTEAFF. V and J are TRBV29-1 and TRBJ1-1; D uncertain. Germline V CDR1 and CDR2: SQVTM, ANQGSEA. The CDR3 has 11 residues. V was shortened by 7 bases and J by 5 bases, with 11 bases between the two germline ends.

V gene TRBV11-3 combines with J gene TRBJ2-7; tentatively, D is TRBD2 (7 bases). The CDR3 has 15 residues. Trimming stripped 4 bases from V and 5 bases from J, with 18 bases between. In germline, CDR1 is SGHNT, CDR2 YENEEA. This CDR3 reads CASSSGGSSLHEQYF. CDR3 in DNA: TGTGCCAGCAGCTCGGGGGGCAGTAGCCTCCACGAGCAGTACTTC. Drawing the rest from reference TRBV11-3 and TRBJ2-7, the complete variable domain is EAGVVQSPRYKIIEKKQPVAFWCNPISGHNTLYWYLQNLGQGPELLIRYENEEAVDDSQLPKDRFSAERLKGVDSTLKIQPAELGDSAVYLCASSSGGSSLHEQYFGPGTRLTVT.

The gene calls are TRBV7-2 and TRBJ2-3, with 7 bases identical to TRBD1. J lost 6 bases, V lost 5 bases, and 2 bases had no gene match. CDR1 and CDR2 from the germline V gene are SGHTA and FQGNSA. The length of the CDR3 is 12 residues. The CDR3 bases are TGTGCCAGCAGCACAGGGGTGGATACGCAGTATTTT. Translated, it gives CASSTGVDTQYF.

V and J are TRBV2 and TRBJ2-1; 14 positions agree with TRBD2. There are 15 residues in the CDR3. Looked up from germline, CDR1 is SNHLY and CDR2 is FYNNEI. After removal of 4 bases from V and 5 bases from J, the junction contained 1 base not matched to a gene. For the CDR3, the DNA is TGTGCCAGCAGTGGGACTAGCGGGGGGCACAATGAGCAGTTCTTC. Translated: CASSGTSGGHNEQFF.